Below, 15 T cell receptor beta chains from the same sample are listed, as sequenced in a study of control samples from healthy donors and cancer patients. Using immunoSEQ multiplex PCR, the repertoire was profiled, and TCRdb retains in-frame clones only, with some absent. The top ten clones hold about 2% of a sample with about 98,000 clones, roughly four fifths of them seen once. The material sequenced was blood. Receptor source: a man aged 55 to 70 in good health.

This CDR3 is CASSLTGGQETQYF. The CDR3, as DNA: TGTGCCAGCAGCTTAACAGGGGGACAAGAGACCCAGTACTTC. V is TRBV7-9 and J is TRBJ2-5; 8 nucleotides agree with TRBD1. Germline-derived CDR1 and CDR2 are SEHNR and FQNEAQ (reference sequence). There are 14 residues in the CDR3. With V trimmed by 2 bases and J by 2 bases, 1 base remained unmatched.

DNA for the CDR3: TGTGCCACCAGTGATTTCGGCGGGGCTCCCGATACGCAGTATTTT. This gives the protein CATSDFGGAPDTQYF. This chain links TRBV24-1 with TRBJ2-3; D is possibly TRBD2 (6 bases). This CDR3 is 15 amino acids long. CDR1 and CDR2 from the germline V gene are KGHDR and SFDVKD. V lost 1 base and J lost 6, with 13 bases in between.

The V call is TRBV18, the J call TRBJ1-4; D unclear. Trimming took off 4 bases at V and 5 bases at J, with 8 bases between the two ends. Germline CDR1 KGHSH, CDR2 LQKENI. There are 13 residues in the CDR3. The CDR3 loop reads CASSRAVNEKLFF. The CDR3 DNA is TGTGCCAGCTCACGAGCCGTAAATGAAAAACTGTTTTTT.

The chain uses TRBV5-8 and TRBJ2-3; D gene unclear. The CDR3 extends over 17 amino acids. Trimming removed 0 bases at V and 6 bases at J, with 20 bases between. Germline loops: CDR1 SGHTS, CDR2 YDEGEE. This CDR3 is CASSLVGYSLGRDTQYF. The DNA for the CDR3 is TGTGCCAGCAGCTTGGTCGGGTACTCCCTAGGTCGGGATACGCAGTATTTT.

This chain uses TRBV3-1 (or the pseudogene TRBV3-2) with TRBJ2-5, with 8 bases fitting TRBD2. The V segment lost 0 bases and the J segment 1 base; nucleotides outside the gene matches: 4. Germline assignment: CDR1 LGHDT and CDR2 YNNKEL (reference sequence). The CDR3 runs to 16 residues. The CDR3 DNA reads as TGTGCCAGCAGCCAAGAACTAGCGGACTTCCAAGAGACCCAGTACTTC. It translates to CASSQELADFQETQYF.

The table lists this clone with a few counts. The CDR3 DNA is TGCAGCGTTGGACAGGGAGGGGAGACCCAGTACTTC. Translation gives CSVGQGGETQYF. The genes are TRBV29-1 and TRBJ2-5; TRBD1 or TRBD2 may be the D gene (7 bases each). Per germline, CDR1 SQVTM and CDR2 ANQGSEA. The CDR3 has 12 amino acids. The ends were cut back, 4 bases at V and 5 bases at J, with 11 bases in the middle.

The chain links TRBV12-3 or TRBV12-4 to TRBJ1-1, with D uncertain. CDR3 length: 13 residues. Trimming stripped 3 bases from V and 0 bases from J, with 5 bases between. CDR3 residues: CASSLLLNTEAFF. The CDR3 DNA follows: TGTGCCAGCAGTTTGTTATTGAACACTGAAGCTTTCTTT.

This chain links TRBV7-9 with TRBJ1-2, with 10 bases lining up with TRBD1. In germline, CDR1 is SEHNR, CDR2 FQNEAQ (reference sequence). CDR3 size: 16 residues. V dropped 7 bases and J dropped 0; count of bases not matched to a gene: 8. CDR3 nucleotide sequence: TGTGCCAGCACCTTGGGGACAGGGGCCGCTAACTATGGCTACACCTTC. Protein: CASTLGTGAANYGYTF.

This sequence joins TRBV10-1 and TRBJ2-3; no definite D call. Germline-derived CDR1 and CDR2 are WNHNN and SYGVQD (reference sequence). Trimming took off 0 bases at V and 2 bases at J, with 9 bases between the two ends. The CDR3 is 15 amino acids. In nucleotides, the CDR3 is TGCGCCAGCAGTGAGTCTCAGGTCCCCACAGATACGCAGTATTTT. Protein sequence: CASSESQVPTDTQYF.

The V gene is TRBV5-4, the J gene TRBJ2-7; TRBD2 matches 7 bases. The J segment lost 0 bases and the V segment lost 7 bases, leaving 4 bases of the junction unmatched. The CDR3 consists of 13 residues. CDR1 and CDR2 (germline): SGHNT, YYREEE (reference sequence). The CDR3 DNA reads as TGTGCCAGCGGGGCTAGCGGCTCCTACGAGCAGTACTTC. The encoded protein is CASGASGSYEQYF. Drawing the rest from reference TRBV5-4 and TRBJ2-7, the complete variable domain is ETGVTQSPTHLIKTRGQQVTLRCSSQSGHNTVSWYQQALGQGPQFIFQYYREEENGRGNFPPRFSGLQFPNYSSELNVNALELDDSALYLCASGASGSYEQYFGPGTRLTVT.

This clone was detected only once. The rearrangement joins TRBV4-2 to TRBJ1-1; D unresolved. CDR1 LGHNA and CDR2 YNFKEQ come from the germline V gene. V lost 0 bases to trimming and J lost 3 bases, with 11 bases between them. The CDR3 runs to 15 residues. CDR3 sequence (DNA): TGTGCCAGCAGCCAAGATGGTGGCGGGGACACTGAAGCTTTCTTT. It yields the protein CASSQDGGGDTEAFF.

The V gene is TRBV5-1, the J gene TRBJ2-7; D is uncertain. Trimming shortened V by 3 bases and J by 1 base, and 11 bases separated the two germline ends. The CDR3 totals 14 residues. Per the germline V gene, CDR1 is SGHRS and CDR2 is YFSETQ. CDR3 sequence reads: CASSSDGVSYEQYF. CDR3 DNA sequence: TGCGCCAGCAGCTCGGACGGCGTATCCTACGAGCAGTACTTC.

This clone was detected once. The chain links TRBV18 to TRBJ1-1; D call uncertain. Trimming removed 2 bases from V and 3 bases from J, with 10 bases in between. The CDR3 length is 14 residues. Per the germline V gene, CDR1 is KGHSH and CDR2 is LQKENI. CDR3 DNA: TGTGCCAGCTCACCAACGGCGGCGGACACTGAAGCTTTCTTT. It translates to CASSPTAADTEAFF.

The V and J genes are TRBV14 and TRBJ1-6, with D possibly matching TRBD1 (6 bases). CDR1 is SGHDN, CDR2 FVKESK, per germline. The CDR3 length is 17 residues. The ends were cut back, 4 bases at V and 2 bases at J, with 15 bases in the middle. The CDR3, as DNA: TGTGCCAGCAGCCTAATACAGGGAAGAGCCTATAATTCACCCCTCCACTTT. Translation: CASSLIQGRAYNSPLHF. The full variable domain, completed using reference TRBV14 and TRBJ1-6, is EAGVTQFPSHSVIEKGQTVTLRCDPISGHDNLYWYRRVMGKEIKFLLHFVKESKQDESGMPNNRFLAERTGGTYSTLKVQPAELEDSGVYFCASSLIQGRAYNSPLHFGNGTRLTVT.

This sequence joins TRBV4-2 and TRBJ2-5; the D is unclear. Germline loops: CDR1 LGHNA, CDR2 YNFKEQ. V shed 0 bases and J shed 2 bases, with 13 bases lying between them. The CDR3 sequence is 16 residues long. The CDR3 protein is CASSQDLGRWQETQYF. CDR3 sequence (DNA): TGTGCCAGCAGCCAAGATCTCGGACGGTGGCAAGAGACCCAGTACTTC.